This T cell receptor (beta chain) is from a study of T-cell memory formation after mild COVID-19. Study at large: There were largely donor-specific TCR clusters. Overall study findings and caveats: Contracting CD4+ clones were located mainly in CM and EM, and CD8+ clones in EMRA. CD4/CD8 balance held among clones contracting day 15 to 85, and later expanders leaned CD4+.

TCRdb passed the 5' RACE reads through MiXCR, listing each CDR3 protein once. The table shows tens of thousands of distinct CDR3 sequences, with 16% occurring only once. About this clonotype: Its target is unknown.

The receptor was derived from an adult woman who had mild COVID-19 (a few samples of this study predate the infection). Cell type and time point are not known. Material: PBMCs or a T cell subset sorted from them (not recorded which).

CDR3 region: CSARDGPGSGYTF. The CDR3 DNA sequence: TGCAGTGCTAGAGATGGTCCCGGATCTGGCTACACCTTC. The chain links TRBV20-1 to TRBJ1-2, with D unresolved. CDR1 is DFQATT, CDR2 SNEGSKA, per germline (reference sequence). This CDR3 spans 13 amino acids. The ends were cut back, 0 bases at V and 7 bases at J, with 12 bases in the middle.